The rows below give T cell receptor beta chains drawn from one sample of a study of Ad26.COV2.S vaccination and SARS-CoV-2 variants. The assay was immunoSEQ multiplex PCR, and TCRdb's table has in-frame clones only and misses some. Of more than 300,000 clones listed, approximately 86% were seen once; the top ten hold roughly 10%. The sequenced sample was peripheral blood, obtained in a trial of Ad26.COV2.S vaccine versus placebo. The receptor set was obtained from a person aged 18-60 years who received the Ad26.COV2.S COVID-19 vaccine or a placebo. Each CDR3 is given with its conserved first and last residue. A D gene is named only where the DNA matches it firmly. Not all rows give a size; the values are once, few, many and, for expanded clones, a class.

clone size	CDR3 length	D gene	V gene	J gene	CDR3 DNA	CDR3 protein
once	13	-	TRBV5-5	TRBJ1-2	TGTGCCAGCAGCTTGGGTCAGGGCAGCTCCCTTACCTTC	CASSLGQGSSLTF
once	16	-	TRBV5-6	TRBJ2-7	TGTGCCAGCAGCGCAGATACCAGGGGATGGGCCTACGAGCAGTACTTC	CASSADTRGWAYEQYF
once	16	-	TRBV28	TRBJ1-6	TGTGCCAGCAGCCTGGGGTACGGCTCCTATAATTCACCCCTCCACTTT	CASSLGYGSYNSPLHF
-	12	-	TRBV18	TRBJ2-7	TGTGCCAGCTCCTACGAGGCTACCGAGCAGTACTTC	CASSYEATEQYF
-	15	TRBD1	TRBV27	TRBJ2-3	TGTGCCAGCAGACCCGGGACAGTTAGCACAGATACGCAGTATTTT	CASRPGTVSTDTQYF
few	18	TRBD2	TRBV19	TRBJ2-1	TGTGCCAGTAGTCCTGGGACTAGCGGGAGAGTTTTACGCAATGAGCAGTTCTTC	CASSPGTSGRVLRNEQFF
-	16	TRBD1	TRBV5-4	TRBJ2-1	TGTGCCAGCAACCTACAGGGGGCATCGCCCTACAATGAGCAGTTCTTC	CASNLQGASPYNEQFF
-	17	-	TRBV3-1/TRBV3-2	TRBJ1-5	TGTGCCAGCAGCCATGCTAAGGGTAAGGTAAGCAATCAGCCCCAGCATTTT	CASSHAKGKVSNQPQHF
-	15	-	TRBV18	TRBJ1-2	TGTGCCAGCTCACCTTACCGGGCTTCTAACTATGGCTACACCTTC	CASSPYRASNYGYTF
-	13	-	TRBV5-6	TRBJ2-7	TGTGCCAGCAGCGTACAGGGTTCCTACGAGCAGTACTTC	CASSVQGSYEQYF
-	15	-	TRBV28	TRBJ2-3	TGTGCCAGCAGTTACGGGGGGCGAAGGGGAGATACGCAGTATTTT	CASSYGGRRGDTQYF
-	13	-	TRBV4-2	TRBJ1-1	TGTGCCAGCAGCCTAGTGGAGGACACTGAAGCTTTCTTT	CASSLVEDTEAFF
-	16	-	TRBV7-2	TRBJ2-1	TGTGCCAGCAGCTTAGGAGGGGTCAGCCGTTACAATGAGCAGTTCTTC	CASSLGGVSRYNEQFF
-	13	-	TRBV6-5	TRBJ1-2	TGTGCCAGCAGTTGGGCCTGGAACTATGGCTACACCTTC	CASSWAWNYGYTF
-	14	-	TRBV7-9	TRBJ1-4	TGTGCCAGCAGCTTAGCCCCATTGGACGAAAAACTGTTTTTT	CASSLAPLDEKLFF
-	15	-	TRBV11-2	TRBJ2-1	TGTGCCAGCAACCCAGGGGCAGGGTACTACAATGAGCAGTTCTTC	CASNPGAGYYNEQFF
-	16	-	TRBV9	TRBJ1-3	TGTGCCAGCAGCGCCGGAGGGGGTTTCTCTGGAAACACCATATATTTT	CASSAGGGFSGNTIYF
few	16	-	TRBV27	TRBJ1-5	TGTGCCAGCAGTAAAATCTCCAGCCCACTAAATCAGCCCCAGCATTTT	CASSKISSPLNQPQHF
few	17	-	TRBV4-1	TRBJ2-5	TGCGCCAGCAGCCAAGATCTCCCAGCAATCGGTCGAGAGACCCAGTACTTC	CASSQDLPAIGRETQYF
-	14	TRBD1	TRBV5-4	TRBJ1-6	TGTGCCAGCAGCTTGAAGGGGGCCTCCTCACCCCTCCACTTT	CASSLKGASSPLHF
-	14	-	TRBV4-3	TRBJ2-7	TGCGCCAGCAGCCAGTCTACAGGAGCCTACGAGCAGTACTTC	CASSQSTGAYEQYF
-	19	-	TRBV7-2	TRBJ2-7	TGTGCCAGCAGCTTAGTGGCGGTTAGCCCCAGGCAAGGTCGCTACGAGCAGTACTTC	CASSLVAVSPRQGRYEQYF
-	15	-	TRBV5-1	TRBJ2-3	TGCGCCAGCAGCCCTACCGGGAACCCCACAGATACGCAGTATTTT	CASSPTGNPTDTQYF
once	13	TRBD1	TRBV12-3/TRBV12-4	TRBJ1-4	TGTGCCAGCACCTGGGCAGGGGGAGAAAAACTGTTTTTT	CASTWAGGEKLFF
-	15	-	TRBV4-3	TRBJ1-6	TGCGCCAGCAGCCAAGATTCAGGGTACGGTTCACCCCTCCACTTT	CASSQDSGYGSPLHF
-	20	TRBD2	TRBV24-1	TRBJ2-1	TGTGCCACCAGCCTAGGGGTTCGGACTAGCGGGAGTCGGTCCTACAATGAGCAGTTCTTC	CATSLGVRTSGSRSYNEQFF
-	15	-	TRBV5-1	TRBJ2-1	TGCGCCAGCAGCCCCCTCACACAGGGCGGGAATGAGCAGTTCTTC	CASSPLTQGGNEQFF
-	15	-	TRBV19	TRBJ2-7	TGTGCCAGTAGTATGAGTCTCGGATGGTCCTACGAGCAGTACTTC	CASSMSLGWSYEQYF
-	13	TRBD2	TRBV4-3	TRBJ2-7	TGCGCCAGCAGCCAACGACTAGCGGACGAGCAGTACTTC	CASSQRLADEQYF